This T cell receptor (beta chain) was captured by sequencing in a study of cytomegalovirus exposure and HLA in healthy donors. Germline V gives CDR1 ENHRY, CDR2 SYGVKD. The germline V and J ends were trimmed by 6 bases and 4 bases, with 18 bases remaining between them. The length of the CDR3 is 15 residues. Clones were read by immunoSEQ multiplex PCR, and TCRdb kept only the in-frame ones, dropping some. The table has about 160,000 clones, 88% seen once. The receptor comes from a man in his late teens or twenties in good health and CMV-seronegative. The material sequenced was PBMCs. The J gene is TRBJ1-2, the V gene TRBV10-3; the D is unclear. The CDR3: CAIRATRTDLYGYTF. CDR3 nucleotides: TGTGCCATCAGGGCCACTAGGACGGACCTCTATGGCTACACCTTC.